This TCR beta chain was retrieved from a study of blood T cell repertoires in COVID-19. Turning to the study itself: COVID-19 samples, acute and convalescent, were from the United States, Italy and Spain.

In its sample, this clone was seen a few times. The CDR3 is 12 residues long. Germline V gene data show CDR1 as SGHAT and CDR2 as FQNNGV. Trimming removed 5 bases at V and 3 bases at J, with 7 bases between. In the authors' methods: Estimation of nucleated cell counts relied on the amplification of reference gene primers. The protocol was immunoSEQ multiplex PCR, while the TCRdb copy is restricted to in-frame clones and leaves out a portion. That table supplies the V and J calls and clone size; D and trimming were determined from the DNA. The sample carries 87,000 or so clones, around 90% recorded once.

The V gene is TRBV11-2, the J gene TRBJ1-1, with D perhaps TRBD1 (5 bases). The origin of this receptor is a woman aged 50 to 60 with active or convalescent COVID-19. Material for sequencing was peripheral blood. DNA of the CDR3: TGTGCCAGCAGCCACAGGCACACTGAAGCTTTCTTT. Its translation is CASSHRHTEAFF.